The 20 T cell receptor beta chains listed next were all sequenced from one sample in a study of blood T cell repertoires in COVID-19 (dated by TCRdb to 2018 to 2021). The method behind the library was the immunoSEQ multiplex PCR assay. What TCRdb holds here is the immuneACCESS table cut down to in-frame rearrangements. Part of the clones is not present; checked against another copy, under half of the missing clones reflect an unresolved V gene, and the others are unexplained. The sample profile shows about 59,000 clones; 73% of them were found once. About 14% of the sample is in the top ten clones. The material sequenced was peripheral blood. These receptors all come from a woman in her 70s with acute or convalescent COVID-19.

The rearrangement joins TRBV7-9 to TRBJ1-1, with D maybe TRBD1 (6 bases). The CDR3 is made up of 15 amino acids. Between the trimmed V and J ends, which lost 6 bases and 1 base, there was a span of 15 bases. CDR1 and CDR2 from the germline V gene are SEHNR and FQNEAQ (reference sequence). CDR3 in DNA: TGTGCCAGCAGATACGCAGGGGTCCAGAACACTGAAGCTTTCTTT. The encoded protein is CASRYAGVQNTEAFF.

The chain recombines TRBV10-3 with TRBJ2-1; D may match TRBD1 or TRBD2 (5 bases each). The CDR3 totals 14 residues. Trimming cost V 8 bases and J 8 bases, with 19 bases left between them. Germline V lookup: CDR1 ENHRY, CDR2 SYGVKD. DNA for the CDR3: TGTGCCATCGGTGGGGCTAGCTGGGCCGATGAGCAGTTCTTC. As protein: CAIGGASWADEQFF.

This chain joins TRBV18 and TRBJ2-2; weak D call: TRBD2 (6 bases). Trimming took off 5 bases at V and 4 bases at J, with 14 bases between the two ends. This CDR3 comprises 15 residues. Germline lookup yields CDR1 KGHSH and CDR2 LQKENI. CDR3 in amino acids: CASSTSRGGTGELFF. The CDR3, as DNA: TGTGCCAGCTCAACCTCGAGGGGAGGCACCGGGGAGCTGTTTTTT.

In this sample, this clone turned up many times. The same CDR3 arises from other DNA sequences in this sample as well. The J gene is TRBJ1-6, the V gene TRBV2; 9 bases agree with TRBD1. Per germline, CDR1 SNHLY and CDR2 FYNNEI. This CDR3 is 13 amino acids long. V was pared by 9 bases and J by 11 bases, with 8 bases of the junction left unmatched. This CDR3 reads CARTGGSSAPLHF. As DNA, the CDR3 is TGTGCCAGGACAGGGGGATCGTCAGCACCCCTCCACTTT.

This chain connects TRBV2 to TRBJ1-2; TRBD1 matches at 9 bases. Unmatched junction bases numbered 7, after V lost 7 bases and J lost 4 bases. CDR1 and CDR2 (germline): SNHLY, FYNNEI. The CDR3 contains 14 residues. Here the CDR3 reads CASNPQGARYGYTF. The DNA of the CDR3 is TGTGCCAGCAACCCACAGGGGGCTCGCTATGGCTACACCTTC.

The V call is TRBV24-1, the J call TRBJ2-5, with TRBD2 matching 7 bases. The CDR3 has 17 amino acids. In germline, CDR1 is KGHDR, CDR2 SFDVKD. V shed 4 bases, J shed 5 bases, and the junction held 15 bases outside the gene matches. The CDR3 protein is CATSEAGWAAPRETQYF. The CDR3 nucleotides are TGTGCCACCAGTGAAGCGGGGTGGGCCGCCCCTCGGGAGACCCAGTACTTC.

This chain joins TRBV19 and TRBJ1-3, with 7 positions matching TRBD1. This CDR3 spans 14 amino acids. Germline assignment: CDR1 LNHDA and CDR2 SQIVND (reference sequence). Unmatched junction bases numbered 4, after V lost 4 bases and J lost 4 bases. This CDR3 is CASSRDRAGNTIYF. CDR3 nucleotide sequence: TGTGCCAGTAGTAGAGACAGGGCGGGAAACACCATATATTTT.

Comments on this clone: A junction end diverges from the germline sequence, so it may reflect a read error. The rearrangement uses TRBV5-1 and TRBJ1-6; TRBD1 matches at 9 bases. The CDR3 is 17 amino acids. CDR1 is SGHRS, CDR2 YFSETQ, per germline. CDR3 in DNA: TGCGCCAGCAGCAGGGCCTCCGGGACAGGGTATATTTCACCCCTCCACTTT. Protein sequence: CASSRASGTGYISPLHF. Full variable domain (missing parts from reference TRBV5-1 and TRBJ1-6): KAGVTQTPRYLIKTRGQQVTLSCSPISGHRSVSWYQQTPGQGLQFLFEYFSETQRNKGNFPGRFSGRQFSNSRSEMNVSTLELGDSALYLCASSRASGTGYISPLHFGNGTRLTVT.

This clone was seen more than once but under ten times. The rearrangement uses TRBV11-2 and TRBJ1-2; 9 nucleotides agree with TRBD1. The V segment lost 5 bases and the J segment 7 bases; nucleotides outside the gene matches: 8. The CDR3 extends over 14 amino acids. The germline CDR1 and CDR2 sequences are SGHAT and FQNNGV. CDR3 nucleotides: TGTGCCAGCAGCCCCCAGGACAGGGGACGTGGCTACACCTTC. This gives the protein CASSPQDRGRGYTF.

This clone has only a few counts. The V call is TRBV18, the J call TRBJ2-7; D is possibly TRBD1 (6 bases). Trimming removed 0 bases at V and 2 bases at J, with 8 bases between. Germline loops: CDR1 KGHSH, CDR2 LQKENI. The CDR3 runs to 14 residues. The CDR3 region has the DNA TGTGCCAGCTCACCACCGGACAGACCCTACGAGCAGTACTTC. This gives the protein CASSPPDRPYEQYF.

This clone was detected only once. This chain links TRBV18 with TRBJ1-2, with a possible D match to TRBD1 (5 bases). There are 19 residues in the CDR3. Germline assignment: CDR1 KGHSH and CDR2 LQKENI. Trimming shortened V by 4 bases and J by 5 bases, and 29 bases separated the two germline ends. The CDR3 sequence is CASSLQSRGVSATGYGYTF. Here the CDR3 DNA reads TGTGCCAGCTCACTTCAGTCCCGGGGGGTCTCTGCAACTGGTTATGGCTACACCTTC.

For this clone: One end of the junction does not line up with germline, which may come from a read error. The chain couples TRBV4-1 to TRBJ1-2, with D possibly being TRBD1 (5 bases). The CDR3 is 16 amino acids. Germline V CDR1 and CDR2: MGHRA, YSYEKL. This chain's CDR3 is CASSQGVGGTKYGYTF. CDR3 DNA: TGCGCCAGCAGCCAAGGGGTAGGAGGGACTAAGTATGGCTACACCTTC.

This clone was picked up a small number of times. This sequence joins TRBV5-4 and TRBJ2-2, with D possibly matching TRBD1 (5 bases). Looked up from germline, CDR1 is SGHNT and CDR2 is YYREEE (reference sequence). This CDR3 region has 17 residues. V lost 6 bases and J lost 4, with 22 bases in between. The CDR3 protein is CASTLLGQGRGTGELFF. For the CDR3, the DNA is TGTGCCAGCACCTTACTCGGGCAGGGTCGCGGCACCGGGGAGCTGTTTTTT. The full variable domain, in which reference TRBV5-4 and TRBJ2-2 provide the parts outside the CDR3, is ETGVTQSPTHLIKTRGQQVTLRCSSQSGHNTVSWYQQALGQGPQFIFQYYREEENGRGNFPPRFSGLQFPNYSSELNVNALELDDSALYLCASTLLGQGRGTGELFFGEGSRLTVL.

The chain couples TRBV3-1 (or the pseudogene TRBV3-2) to TRBJ1-3; 7 bases map to TRBD1. The CDR3 contains 15 residues. The germline V gene encodes CDR1 LGHDT and CDR2 YNNKEL (reference sequence). V was pared by 3 bases and J by 5 bases, with 7 bases of the junction left unmatched. Here the CDR3 reads CASSHRTGVRNTIYF. CDR3 nucleotide sequence: TGTGCCAGCAGCCACAGGACAGGAGTGAGAAACACCATATATTTT.

This clone has a handful of counts. The chain combines TRBV7-2 with TRBJ1-5; TRBD1 matches 12 bases. The CDR3 covers 14 residues. The germline V gene has CDR1 SGHTA and CDR2 FQGNSA. The J segment lost 9 bases and the V segment lost 5 bases, leaving 5 bases of the junction unmatched. The CDR3 sequence: CASSLGTGGAPQHF. DNA of the CDR3: TGTGCCAGCAGCCTCGGGACAGGGGGCGCGCCCCAGCATTTT.

The V gene is TRBV28, the J gene TRBJ2-1; tentatively, D is TRBD1 (7 bases). Trimming stripped 3 bases from V and 7 bases from J, with 19 bases between. The germline CDR1 and CDR2 sequences are MDHEN and SYDVKM. CDR3 length: 16 amino acids. CDR3 loop: CASSFAGRGVLNEQFF. In DNA, the CDR3 is TGTGCCAGCAGTTTTGCGGGCAGGGGGGTTTTGAATGAGCAGTTCTTC.

The V and J genes are TRBV19 and TRBJ2-4, with 11 bases that match TRBD1. The CDR3 is 15 amino acids. Germline V lookup: CDR1 LNHDA, CDR2 SQIVND (reference sequence). V shed 3 bases, J shed 15 bases, and the junction held 13 bases outside the gene matches. The CDR3, as DNA: TGTGCCAGTAGTATTCCAAGTGGACAGGGGGCCTGGTGGTACTTC. Amino acid sequence: CASSIPSGQGAWWYF.

This clone has more than one count but fewer than ten. V gene TRBV5-1 combines with J gene TRBJ2-3, with 10 bases lining up with TRBD1. Trimming cost V 5 bases and J 4 bases; bases outside gene matches: 4. The CDR3 loop spans 14 amino acids. Germline CDR1 and CDR2: SGHRS and YFSETQ. The CDR3 here is CASRSTGGPDTQYF. In DNA, the CDR3 is TGCGCCAGCAGGTCGACAGGGGGCCCAGATACGCAGTATTTT.

Only a few counts were recorded for this clone. This chain links TRBV7-2 with TRBJ1-2; 7 nucleotides align to TRBD1. This CDR3 comprises 13 residues. V lost 7 bases and J lost 4; bases outside the gene matches: 6. The germline V gene has CDR1 SGHTA and CDR2 FQGNSA. The CDR3 sequence: CASTGGGVYGYTF. In DNA form, the CDR3 reads TGTGCCAGCACTGGAGGGGGCGTCTATGGCTACACCTTC.

This chain links TRBV10-2 with TRBJ1-5; D may be TRBD1 (5 bases). CDR1 WSHSY and CDR2 SAAADI come from the germline V gene. This CDR3 has 15 amino acids. Trimming shortened V by 6 bases and J by 2 bases, and 14 bases separated the two germline ends. Here the CDR3 DNA reads TGCGCCAGCAGGAGGGAGGGGTGGGGCAATCAGCCCCAGCATTTT. Protein: CASRREGWGNQPQHF.